Sequencing of this T cell receptor beta chain was carried out in a study of T-cell reconstitution after alpha-beta-depleted transplantation in children. This clonotype was seen many times. Library preparation (for TCRbeta) was performed with unique molecular identifiers. One entry per CDR3 protein results from TCRdb running MiXCR on the PCR reads. The sample lists 640,000 or so distinct CDR3 sequences; roughly 17% were seen once. The CDR3 totals 14 residues. Germline CDR1 and CDR2: DFQATT and SNEGSKA (reference sequence). Trimming took 3 bases from V and 3 from J, leaving 12 bases between them. The sample in question was PBMCs from the stem cell graft donor, obtained from the stem cell graft. This clonotype was obtained from a human donor who donated a stem cell graft to a child with acute myeloid leukemia. The chain combines TRBV20-1 with TRBJ2-1; tentatively, D is TRBD2 (6 bases). The CDR3 sequence: CSASETRGYNEQFF. CDR3 DNA: TGCAGTGCTAGCGAGACTAGGGGCTACAATGAGCAGTTCTTC.